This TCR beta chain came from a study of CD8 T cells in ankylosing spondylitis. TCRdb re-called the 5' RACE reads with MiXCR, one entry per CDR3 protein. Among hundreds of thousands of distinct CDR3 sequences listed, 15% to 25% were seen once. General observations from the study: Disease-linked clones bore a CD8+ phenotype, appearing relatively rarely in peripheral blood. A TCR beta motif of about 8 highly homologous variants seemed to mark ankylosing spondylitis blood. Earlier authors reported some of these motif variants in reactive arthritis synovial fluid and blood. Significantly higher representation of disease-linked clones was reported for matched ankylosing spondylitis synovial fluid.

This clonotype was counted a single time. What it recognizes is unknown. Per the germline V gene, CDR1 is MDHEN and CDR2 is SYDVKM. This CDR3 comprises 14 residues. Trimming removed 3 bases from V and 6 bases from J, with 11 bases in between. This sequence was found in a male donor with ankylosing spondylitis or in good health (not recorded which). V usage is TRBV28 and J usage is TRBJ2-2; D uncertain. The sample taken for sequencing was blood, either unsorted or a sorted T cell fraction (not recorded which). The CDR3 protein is CASSFRLIPGELFF. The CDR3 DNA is TGTGCCAGCAGTTTTCGACTCATTCCCGGGGAGCTGTTTTTT. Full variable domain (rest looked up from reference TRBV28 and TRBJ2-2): DVKVTQSSRYLVKRTGEKVFLECVQDMDHENMFWYRQDPGLGLRLIYFSYDVKMKEKGDIPEGYSVSREKKERFSLILESASTNQTSMYLCASSFRLIPGELFFGEGSRLTVL.